The 10 T cell receptor beta chains given below trace back to one sample, sequenced in a study of T cells in Graves' hyperthyroidism and ophthalmopathy. Researchers took RNA transcripts and amplified the TCR beta CDR3 regions from them. The HTBI primer set was used in a first-round RT-PCR of the TCR CDR3. TCRdb reprocessed the multiplex PCR reads with MiXCR, giving one entry per CDR3 protein. Among more than 350,000 distinct CDR3 sequences listed, more than 12% were seen once. The sample comprised blood. These receptors were taken from a woman aged 25 to 45 with Graves' ophthalmopathy.

This clonotype was counted at least ten times. V gene TRBV30 combines with J gene TRBJ2-7, with 9 bases identical to TRBD1. The trim removed 4 bases at V and 3 bases at J, leaving 10 bases unmatched. The length of the CDR3 is 15 residues. Looked up from germline, CDR1 is GTSNPN and CDR2 is SVGIG (reference sequence). The CDR3 protein is CAWIRTGGPSYEQYF. For the CDR3, the DNA is TGTGCCTGGATTCGCACAGGGGGCCCTAGCTACGAGCAGTACTTC.

This clonotype was observed at least ten times. The CDR3 nucleotides are TGTGCTAGTGGTTTCCGAAACACTGAAGCTTTCTTT. Its translation: CASGFRNTEAFF. V and J are TRBV12-5 and TRBJ1-1; D not certain. Germline V gene sequence: CDR1 LGHNT, CDR2 FRNRAP. V was clipped by 3 bases and J by 2 bases, with 4 bases between them. This CDR3 has 12 amino acids.

With regard to this clonotype: One base away lies a much larger clone, so this may be a sequencing read error. J is TRBJ2-5 and V is TRBV3-1; D call uncertain. The CDR3 is 13 amino acids. Per germline, CDR1 LGHDT and CDR2 YNNKEL (reference sequence). The V gene lost 4 bases and the J gene lost 5 bases, with 11 bases spanning the gap. The CDR3 loop reads CASSPLLGETQYF. The CDR3 coding sequence is TGTGCCAGCAGCCCCCTTCTGGGGGAGACCCAGTACTTC.

With respect to this clonotype: One end of the junction fails to match germline, which may point to a read error. V and J are TRBV28 and TRBJ1-5; D gene uncertain. The CDR3 loop spans 14 amino acids. CDR1 and CDR2 (germline): MDHEN, SYDVKM. The CDR3 DNA sequence: TGTGCCAGCAGTTTATGGGGGATAAATCAGCCCCATCATTTT. As protein: CASSLWGINQPHHF.

This clonotype has at least ten counts. This rearrangement joins TRBV28 to TRBJ1-1, with D possibly matching TRBD1 (5 bases). Looked up from germline, CDR1 is MDHEN and CDR2 is SYDVKM. V was trimmed by 3 bases and J by 0 bases, leaving 14 bases between them. This CDR3 region has 16 residues. CDR3 DNA sequence: TGTGCCAGCAGTTTTCCCCCGGGGGGGGTGAACACTGAAGCTTTCTTT. It translates to CASSFPPGGVNTEAFF.

This clonotype has ten or more counts. Here the CDR3 DNA reads TGTGCCTGGAGTGTTAGACAGGTAGAAGGGTACTATGGCTACACCTTC. As protein: CAWSVRQVEGYYGYTF. The V call is TRBV30, the J call TRBJ1-2, with a possible D match to TRBD1 (6 bases). This CDR3 has 16 residues. Per germline, CDR1 GTSNPN and CDR2 SVGIG (reference sequence). Trimming pared 0 bases from V and 3 bases from J, leaving 17 bases between.

This clonotype was counted many times. The chain links TRBV18 to TRBJ2-3, with D unresolved. This CDR3 has 15 residues. Trimming removed 3 bases from V and 2 bases from J, with 12 bases in between. Germline loops: CDR1 KGHSH, CDR2 LQKENI. The CDR3 protein is CASSPPVGYTDTQYF. In DNA form, the CDR3 reads TGTGCCAGCTCACCTCCCGTGGGCTACACAGATACGCAGTATTTT.

This clonotype was recorded at least ten times. V is TRBV2 and J is TRBJ2-7; D is perhaps TRBD1 (6 bases). V lost 4 bases and J lost 0, with 10 bases in between. This CDR3 is 14 amino acids long. Germline V gene data show CDR1 as SNHLY and CDR2 as FYNNEI. The CDR3: CASSGDMSSYEQYF. The CDR3 DNA is TGTGCCAGCAGTGGGGACATGAGCTCCTACGAGCAGTACTTC. Looking up the rest from reference TRBV2 and TRBJ2-7 gives the full variable domain: EPEVTQTPSHQVTQMGQEVILRCVPISNHLYFYWYRQILGQKVEFLVSFYNNEISEKSEIFDDQFSVERPDGSNFTLKIRSTKLEDSAMYFCASSGDMSSYEQYFGPGTRLTVT.

The chain uses TRBV19 and TRBJ2-1; tentatively, D is TRBD1 (5 bases). This CDR3 comprises 12 residues. Trimming removed 2 bases from V and 7 bases from J, with 6 bases in between. Per germline, CDR1 LNHDA and CDR2 SQIVND (reference sequence). The CDR3: CASSIQGNEQFF. CDR3 in DNA: TGTGCCAGTAGTATACAGGGTAATGAGCAGTTCTTC.

This clonotype appeared many times. The chain links TRBV11-2 to TRBJ2-1; D not certain. The CDR3 is made up of 12 amino acids. Germline V gene sequence: CDR1 SGHAT, CDR2 FQNNGV. Between the trimmed V and J ends, which lost 4 bases and 6 bases, there was a span of 7 bases. CDR3 region: CASSSWGNEQFF. The DNA of the CDR3 is TGTGCCAGCAGCTCCTGGGGCAATGAGCAGTTCTTC.